This T cell receptor beta chain is from a study of T cells in Graves' hyperthyroidism and ophthalmopathy. The wider study: The blood sample was taken at first diagnosis, before treatment began.

Template material for amplifying TCR beta CDR3 regions consisted of RNA transcripts. During a first-round RT-PCR of the TCR CDR3, the HTBI primer set was used. TCRdb redid the calling of the multiplex PCR reads with MiXCR, one entry per CDR3 protein. The table lists more than 450,000 distinct CDR3 sequences, 15% to 20% of them singletons. The study excluded patients with uncontrolled infection, other autoimmune disease, pregnancy or lactation. This clonotype was recorded many times. Antigen specificity is unknown. Points from the study as a whole: In the analysis, a 13 V-J model separated ophthalmopathy from stable hyperthyroidism.

The clonotype was recovered from a man between 35 and 55 years old with Graves' ophthalmopathy. Sequenced sample: blood.

In DNA, the CDR3 is TGCAGTTTTCTAGCGGGAGGGCCAGATACGCAGTATTTT. Translating gives CSFLAGGPDTQYF. V gene TRBV20-1 combines with J gene TRBJ2-3; the match to TRBD2 covers 12 bases. The CDR3 is 13 amino acids. V was pared by 8 bases and J by 4 bases, with 4 bases of the junction left unmatched. The germline V gene has CDR1 DFQATT and CDR2 SNEGSKA (reference sequence).